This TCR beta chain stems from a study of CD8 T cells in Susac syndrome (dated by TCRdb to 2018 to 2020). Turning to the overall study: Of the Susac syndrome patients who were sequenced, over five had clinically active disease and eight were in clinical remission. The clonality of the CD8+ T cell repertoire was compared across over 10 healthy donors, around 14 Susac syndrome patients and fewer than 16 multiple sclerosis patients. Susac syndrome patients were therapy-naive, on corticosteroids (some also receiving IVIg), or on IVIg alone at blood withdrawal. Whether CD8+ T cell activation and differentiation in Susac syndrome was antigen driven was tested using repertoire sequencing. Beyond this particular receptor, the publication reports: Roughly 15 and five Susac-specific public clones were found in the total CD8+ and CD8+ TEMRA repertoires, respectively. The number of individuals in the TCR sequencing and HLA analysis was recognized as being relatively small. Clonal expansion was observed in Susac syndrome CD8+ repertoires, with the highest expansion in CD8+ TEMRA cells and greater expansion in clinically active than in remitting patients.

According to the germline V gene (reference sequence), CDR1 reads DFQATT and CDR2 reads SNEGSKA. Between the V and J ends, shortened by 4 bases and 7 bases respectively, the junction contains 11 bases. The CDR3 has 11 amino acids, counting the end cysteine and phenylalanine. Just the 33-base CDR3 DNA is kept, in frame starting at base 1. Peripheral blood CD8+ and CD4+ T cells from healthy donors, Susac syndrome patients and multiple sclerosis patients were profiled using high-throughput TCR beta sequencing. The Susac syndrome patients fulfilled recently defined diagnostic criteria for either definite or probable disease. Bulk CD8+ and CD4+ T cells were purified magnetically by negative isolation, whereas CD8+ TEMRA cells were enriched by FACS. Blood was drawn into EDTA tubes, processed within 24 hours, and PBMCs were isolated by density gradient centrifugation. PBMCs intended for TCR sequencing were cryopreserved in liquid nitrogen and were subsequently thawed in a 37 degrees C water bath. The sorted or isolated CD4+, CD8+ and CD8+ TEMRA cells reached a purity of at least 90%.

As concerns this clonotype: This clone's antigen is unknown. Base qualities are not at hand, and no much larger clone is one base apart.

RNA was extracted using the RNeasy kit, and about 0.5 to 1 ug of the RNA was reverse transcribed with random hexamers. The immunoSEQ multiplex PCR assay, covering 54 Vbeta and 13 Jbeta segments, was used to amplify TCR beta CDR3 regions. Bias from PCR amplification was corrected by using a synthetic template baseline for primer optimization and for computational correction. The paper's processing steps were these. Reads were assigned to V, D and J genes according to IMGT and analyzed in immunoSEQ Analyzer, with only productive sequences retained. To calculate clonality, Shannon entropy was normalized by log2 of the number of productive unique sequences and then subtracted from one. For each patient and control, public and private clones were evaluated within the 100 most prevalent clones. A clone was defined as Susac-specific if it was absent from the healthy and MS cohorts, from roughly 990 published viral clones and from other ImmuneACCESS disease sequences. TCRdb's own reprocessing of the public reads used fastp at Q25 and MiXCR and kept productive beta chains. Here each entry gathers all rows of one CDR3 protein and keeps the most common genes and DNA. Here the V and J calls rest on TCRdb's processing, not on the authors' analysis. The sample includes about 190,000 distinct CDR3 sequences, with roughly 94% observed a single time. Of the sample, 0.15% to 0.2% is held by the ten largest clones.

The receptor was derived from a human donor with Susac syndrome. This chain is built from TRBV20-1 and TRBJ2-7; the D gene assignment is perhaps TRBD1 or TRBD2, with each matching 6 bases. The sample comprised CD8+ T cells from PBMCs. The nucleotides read TGCAGTGCTAACCAAGGGGGGGAGCAGTACTTC. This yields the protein CSANQGGEQYF.